These T cell receptor beta chains were read from a single sample in a study of blood T cell repertoires in COVID-19. The data were produced by immunoSEQ multiplex PCR, yet TCRdb's version contains in-frame clones alone and is incomplete. The sample yields around 230,000 clones, 88% seen once. Sequencing used PBMCs or T cells enriched from blood (not recorded which). The source is a woman aged 40-49 years with acute COVID-19. Both conserved end residues are part of each CDR3. D genes are given only for firm matches. Not all rows give a size; the values are once, few, many and, for expanded clones, a class.

>TRBV2|13|TRBJ2-5|NA|NA
TGTGCCAGCGAGACAGACTACCAAGAGACCCAGTACTTC
CASETDYQETQYF
>TRBV6-5|14|TRBJ1-4|TRBD1|NA
TGTGCCAGCAGACCGACAGGGGATCGAGAAAAACTGTTTTTT
CASRPTGDREKLFF
>TRBV7-2|14|TRBJ1-2|NA|NA
TGTGCCAGCAGCCGGACAGATCGTAACTATGGCTACACCTTC
CASSRTDRNYGYTF
>TRBV7-9|16|TRBJ1-4|TRBD1|NA
TGTGCCAGCAGCGACTGGGGACAGGGGAGAAATGAAAAACTGTTTTTT
CASSDWGQGRNEKLFF
>TRBV28|15|TRBJ1-3|TRBD1|NA
TGTGCCAGCAGCGGTACAGGGGGCTCGGGAAACACCATATATTTT
CASSGTGGSGNTIYF
>TRBV5-1|14|TRBJ2-1|NA|NA
TGCGCCAGCAGCTTGAAGGACGGGGGCAATGAGCAGTTCTTC
CASSLKDGGNEQFF
>TRBV5-1|17|TRBJ2-2|NA|NA
TGCGCCAGCAGCTTGGGAGGGACAACTATCAACACCGGGGAGCTGTTTTTT
CASSLGGTTINTGELFF
>TRBV4-3|13|TRBJ1-1|NA|NA
TGCGCCAGCAGCCAAGGGGGCTTCGGTGAAGCTTTCTTT
CASSQGGFGEAFF
>TRBV3-1/TRBV3-2|13|TRBJ2-5|NA|NA
TGTGCCAGCAGCCCAACTACGATGGGGACCCAGTACTTC
CASSPTTMGTQYF
>TRBV10-3|14|TRBJ2-2|NA|NA
TGTGCCATCAGTGTGGCGGGGAACACCGGGGAGCTGTTTTTT
CAISVAGNTGELFF
>TRBV18|18|TRBJ1-1|TRBD1|NA
TGTGCCAGCTCACTTGTGCCGGGACAGGGGACGAAGAACACTGAAGCTTTCTTT
CASSLVPGQGTKNTEAFF
>TRBV7-6|15|TRBJ1-2|TRBD1|NA
TGTGCCAGCAGCTCGAGGACGGGGACAGGGTATGGCTACACCTTC
CASSSRTGTGYGYTF
>TRBV9|14|TRBJ1-5|NA|NA
TGTGCCAGCAGCGAGGGGTATAGCAATCAGCCCCAGCATTTT
CASSEGYSNQPQHF
>TRBV5-8|19|TRBJ2-3|TRBD1|NA
TGTGCCAGCAGCTCCCCTGTATCGGGGACAGGGTGGGGCACAGATACGCAGTATTTT
CASSSPVSGTGWGTDTQYF
>TRBV5-1|15|TRBJ2-2|TRBD1|NA
TGCGCCAGCAGCTTACAGGGGTGGGGCACCGGGGAGCTGTTTTTT
CASSLQGWGTGELFF
>TRBV20-1|11|TRBJ1-2|TRBD1|NA
TGCAGTGCCCCAGGGGGCTATGGCTACACCTTC
CSAPGGYGYTF
>TRBV5-4|14|TRBJ1-2|NA|once
TGTGCCAGCAGCTTGAGGAACAGGTTCGAGGGCTACACCTTC
CASSLRNRFEGYTF
>TRBV7-4|15|TRBJ1-4|NA|NA
TGTGCCAGCAGCTTGGGCCCCCCCAGTGGTGAAAAACTGTTTTTT
CASSLGPPSGEKLFF
>TRBV7-2|15|TRBJ2-7|NA|NA
TGTGCCAGCAGCTTAGAAACAGGGAGCTCCTACGAGCAGTACTTC
CASSLETGSSYEQYF
>TRBV5-1|13|TRBJ1-2|NA|NA
TGCGCCAGCAGCTTGAAAGAGTCCTATGGCTACACCTTC
CASSLKESYGYTF
>TRBV4-1|14|TRBJ1-4|NA|NA
TGCGCCAGCAGCCAAGGGGAGGGAGATGAAAAACTGTTTTTT
CASSQGEGDEKLFF
>TRBV12-5|14|TRBJ1-6|TRBD1|NA
TGTGCTAGTGGCCCCGGGACAGAGAATTCACCCCTCCACTTT
CASGPGTENSPLHF
>TRBV7-2|14|TRBJ1-6|NA|NA
TGTGCCAGCAGTCAAAGTTCGGGTTGGTCACCCCTCCACTTT
CASSQSSGWSPLHF
>TRBV5-1|13|TRBJ2-5|TRBD1|NA
TGCGCCAGCAGCTTGGCAGGGGGAGAGACCCAGTACTTC
CASSLAGGETQYF
>TRBV11-3|16|TRBJ2-2|NA|NA
TGTGCCAGCAGCGCAGGAGGGGCACCGAACACCGGGGAGCTGTTTTTT
CASSAGGAPNTGELFF
>TRBV29-1|12|TRBJ1-1|NA|few
TGCAGCGTTGTCAGGGCCGAGGCTGAAGCTTTCTTT
CSVVRAEAEAFF
>TRBV12-1|15|TRBJ2-3|NA|few
TGTGCCAGCAGCATCCCATCTCGACTAGCAGATACGCAGTATTTT
CASSIPSRLADTQYF
>TRBV27|18|TRBJ1-5|TRBD1|NA
TGTGCCAGCAGTCGCGGGACAGGGGGGAGGGTAAGCAATCAGCCCCAGCATTTT
CASSRGTGGRVSNQPQHF
>TRBV2|15|TRBJ1-6|NA|NA
TGTGCCAGCAGTGGCACCGGGACTGAGAATTCACCCCTCCACTTT
CASSGTGTENSPLHF
>TRBV5-6|16|TRBJ1-2|TRBD1|NA
TGTGCCAGCAGCGATGACAGGGGGCGCAGCGACTATGGCTACACCTTC
CASSDDRGRSDYGYTF
>TRBV29-1|14|TRBJ1-4|NA|NA
TGCAGCGTTGCTACAGCTGCAACTAATGAAAAACTGTTTTTT
CSVATAATNEKLFF
>TRBV5-1|13|TRBJ1-2|NA|NA
TGCGCCAGCAGCTTGGGAGGAGGGTCGGGCTACACCTTC
CASSLGGGSGYTF
>TRBV4-3|14|TRBJ1-6|NA|once
TGCGCCAGCAGCCTCAATACAGGGTCGCAGGCCCTCCACTTT
CASSLNTGSQALHF
>TRBV5-1|15|TRBJ2-2|TRBD1|NA
TGCGCCAGCAGCTTAGAGGGGGCGCGAAGCGGGGAGCTGTTTTTT
CASSLEGARSGELFF
>TRBV4-3|16|TRBJ1-2|TRBD1|NA
TGCGCCAGCAGCCAAGATCTTGCAGGACAGGGTTATGGCTACACCTTC
CASSQDLAGQGYGYTF
>TRBV29-1|13|TRBJ1-2|TRBD1|NA
TGCAGCGTTGGAGGCCAGGGGGCAGGGGGCTACACCTTC
CSVGGQGAGGYTF
>TRBV5-1|14|TRBJ1-1|TRBD1|NA
TGCGCCAGCGTCCTAGGGACAGCGAACACTGAAGCTTTCTTT
CASVLGTANTEAFF
>TRBV5-6|13|TRBJ1-2|TRBD1|NA
TGTGCCAGCAGCACTGACAGGGCCTATGGCTACACCTTC
CASSTDRAYGYTF
>TRBV12-3/TRBV12-4|13|TRBJ2-3|NA|NA
TGTGCCAGCAGTTTATATAGCGCAGATACGCAGTATTTT
CASSLYSADTQYF
>TRBV27|14|TRBJ1-5|NA|NA
TGTGCCAGCAGGGGGCAGGGCCCGGATCAGCCCCAGCATTTT
CASRGQGPDQPQHF
>TRBV9|17|TRBJ1-5|TRBD1|NA
TGTGCCAGCAGCGTCTCACCCGGGACAGGGATTAATCAGCCCCAGCATTTT
CASSVSPGTGINQPQHF
>TRBV20-1|15|TRBJ1-2|TRBD1|NA
TGCAGTGCTAGTCACGGACAGGGCTCTAACTATGGCTACACCTTC
CSASHGQGSNYGYTF
>TRBV24-1|19|TRBJ1-6|TRBD1|NA
TGTGCCACCAGTGACGAGACGAGGGGGACAGGGGTTTGGAATTCACCCCTCCACTTT
CATSDETRGTGVWNSPLHF
>TRBV5-1|15|TRBJ1-6|NA|NA
TGCGCCAGCAGCTTGTTTTCAGGACAAGATTCACCCCTCCACTTT
CASSLFSGQDSPLHF
>TRBV5-1|13|TRBJ1-2|NA|NA
TGCGCCAGCAGCTTGGATCAGGATTATGGCTACACCTTC
CASSLDQDYGYTF
>TRBV2|14|TRBJ1-2|NA|NA
TGTGCCAGCAGTCCGAACCAGGACACCTATGGCTACACCTTC
CASSPNQDTYGYTF
>TRBV19|14|TRBJ1-6|NA|once
TGTGCCAGTAGTCCGGGACATGGATTCGTGGCCCTCCACTTT
CASSPGHGFVALHF
>TRBV29-1|12|TRBJ2-7|TRBD1|few
TGCAGCGTGGGGACAGGGTTCTACGAGCAGTACTTC
CSVGTGFYEQYF
>TRBV27|12|TRBJ1-6|NA|few
TGTGCCAGCAGTTTACGGGGTTCACCCCTCCACTTT
CASSLRGSPLHF
>TRBV5-4|15|TRBJ1-5|TRBD1|NA
TGTGCCAGCAACCCCGGGACAGGCGGACATCAGCCCCAGCATTTT
CASNPGTGGHQPQHF
>TRBV30|12|TRBJ1-5|NA|NA
TGTGCCTGGACCCGGGGGGATCAGCCCCAGCATTTT
CAWTRGDQPQHF
>TRBV25-1|16|TRBJ1-2|NA|NA
TGTGCCAGCAGTGAATTTGATGTAGGCCTACTATATGGCTACACCTTC
CASSEFDVGLLYGYTF
>TRBV7-2|16|TRBJ2-5|TRBD2|NA
TGTGCCAGCAGCCCTAGGACTAGCGGGAAGCAAGAGACCCAGTACTTC
CASSPRTSGKQETQYF
>TRBV4-2|17|TRBJ2-3|TRBD2|NA
TGTGCCAGCAGCCAAGATGGTGCCGGGAGGGCCGCAGATACGCAGTATTTT
CASSQDGAGRAADTQYF
>TRBV9|16|TRBJ2-2|TRBD1|once
TGTGCCAGCAGCGTAGGGGACAGGAAGAACACCGGGGAGCTGTTTTTT
CASSVGDRKNTGELFF
>TRBV6-4|21|TRBJ1-4|TRBD1|NA
TGTGCCAGCAGTGACCGGAGGGGATTCCGGGACAGAAAAGCAACTAATGAAAAACTGTTTTTT
CASSDRRGFRDRKATNEKLFF
>TRBV14|16|TRBJ1-2|NA|NA
TGTGCCAGCAGCCAAGGAGGAACGGCGGTTCCTTATGGCTACACCTTC
CASSQGGTAVPYGYTF
>TRBV2|16|TRBJ2-1|NA|NA
TGTGCCAGCAGCCAAATGACTTTCAGCTCCTACAATGAGCAGTTCTTC
CASSQMTFSSYNEQFF
>TRBV5-1|15|TRBJ2-5|TRBD1|NA
TGCGCCAGCAGCCCTACCGGGACAGGGTTCGGGACCCAGTACTTC
CASSPTGTGFGTQYF
>TRBV5-6|13|TRBJ1-1|NA|NA
TGTGCCAGCAGCCTGGACAGAAACACTGAAGCTTTCTTT
CASSLDRNTEAFF